This TCR beta chain was sequenced during a study of T-cell reconstitution after alpha-beta-depleted transplantation in children. Study-wide points: At around two months after transplant, the alpha-beta T cells were reportedly derived from several hundred expanded clones that came from non-depleted graft cells. The main origin of T-cell counts and diversity one year after transplant was newly produced T cells.

Per the germline V gene, CDR1 is SGHDT and CDR2 is YYEEEE. This CDR3 has 14 residues. With 4 bases removed from V and 2 bases from J, the gap between germline ends came to 10 bases. A few counts support this clonotype. The antigen is undetermined. Unique molecular identifiers were incorporated into the prepared TCRbeta library. TCRdb called the PCR reads again in MiXCR, with one record for every CDR3 protein. This sample yields about 980,000 distinct CDR3 sequences, of which roughly 29% are seen a single time; 28% belongs to the top ten. The TCR sequence derives from a boy less than two years old who had a stem cell transplant for SCID, so the T cells may come from the graft donor. Sequenced here: PBMCs, mostly from graft donor cells, sampled 360 days after TCRalphabeta/CD19-depleted stem cell transplant. This chain links TRBV5-6 with TRBJ2-4, with D tentatively TRBD1 (6 bases). The CDR3: CASSRQVPKNIQYF. In DNA form, the CDR3 reads TGTGCCAGCAGCCGACAGGTTCCCAAAAACATTCAGTACTTC.